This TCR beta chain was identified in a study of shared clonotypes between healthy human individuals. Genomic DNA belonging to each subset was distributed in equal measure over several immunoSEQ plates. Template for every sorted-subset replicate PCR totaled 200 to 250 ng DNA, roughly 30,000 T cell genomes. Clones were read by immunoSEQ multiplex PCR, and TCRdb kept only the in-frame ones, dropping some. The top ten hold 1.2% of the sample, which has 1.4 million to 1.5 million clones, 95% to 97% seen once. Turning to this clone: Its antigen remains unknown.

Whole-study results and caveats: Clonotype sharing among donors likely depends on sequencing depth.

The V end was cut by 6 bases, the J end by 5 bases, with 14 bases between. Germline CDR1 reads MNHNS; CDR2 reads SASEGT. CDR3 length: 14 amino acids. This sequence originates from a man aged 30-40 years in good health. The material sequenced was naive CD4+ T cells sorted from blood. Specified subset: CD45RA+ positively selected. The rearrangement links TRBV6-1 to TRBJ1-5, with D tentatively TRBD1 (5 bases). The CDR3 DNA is TGTGCCAGCAGCCGGGACGGCCTCGATCAGCCCCAGCATTTT. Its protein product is CASSRDGLDQPQHF.